A selection of T cell receptor beta chains follows, all from one sample in a study of regulatory T cells in long-lasting Graves disease. MiXCR, applied by TCRdb to the multiplex PCR reads, yields one record per CDR3 protein. Among about 290,000 distinct CDR3 sequences listed, around 21% were seen once. The source was peripheral blood mononuclear cells (PBMCs), collected when the disease was refractory, from a patient treated with antithyroid drugs. The receptors originated from a female donor with Graves disease. The CDR3 runs from the conserved cysteine through the conserved F or W. D genes are given only for firm matches. Clone sizes are given selectively: once, few, many, or a class where the clone is expanded.

clone size	D gene	J gene	V gene	CDR3 protein	CDR3 DNA
many	-	TRBJ1-2	TRBV5-6	CASSLRGHLLYGYTF	TGTGCCAGCAGCTTGAGGGGACACTTACTTTATGGCTACACCTTC
many	-	TRBJ1-3	TRBV28	CASSRGLNSGNTIYF	TGTGCCAGCAGCCGGGGACTGAACTCTGGAAACACCATATATTTT
-	-	TRBJ2-7	TRBV7-9	CASSANGYEQYF	TGTGCCAGCAGCGCCAATGGCTACGAGCAGTACTTC
many	-	TRBJ1-1	TRBV29-1	CSVGNSNTEAFF	TGCAGCGTTGGTAATTCGAACACTGAAGCTTTCTTT
few	-	TRBJ2-1	TRBV30	CAWSVPNRDEQFF	TGTGCCTGGAGTGTACCCAATCGGGATGAGCAGTTCTTC
-	-	TRBJ1-1	TRBV19	CASSIGSLARAEAFF	TGTGCCAGTAGTATAGGGAGTCTGGCGAGGGCTGAAGCTTTCTTT
many	-	TRBJ1-1	TRBV7-2	CASSFGRDTEAFF	TGTGCCAGCAGCTTCGGCAGGGACACTGAAGCTTTCTTT
few	-	TRBJ1-2	TRBV25-1	CASSDPTGTYYGYTF	TGTGCCAGCAGTGACCCGACAGGAACCTACTATGGCTACACCTTC
many	TRBD1	TRBJ1-2	TRBV3-1	CASSQVRDRGTEGYTF	TGTGCCAGCAGCCAAGTTCGGGACAGGGGTACGGAGGGCTACACCTTC
-	TRBD2	TRBJ2-2	TRBV11-3	CASSYGGTGELFF	TGTGCCAGCAGCTACGGGGGGACCGGGGAGCTGTTTTTT
few	-	TRBJ1-1	TRBV19	CASSPRLWRQVTNTEAFF	TGTGCCAGTAGTCCCCGCTTGTGGAGACAGGTTACGAACACTGAAGCTTTCTTT
-	TRBD1	TRBJ1-5	TRBV28	CASSPAGGGRHF	TGTGCCAGCAGTCCCGCAGGGGGCGGGAGGCATTTT
-	-	TRBJ1-3	TRBV5-1	CASSLVPQRISGNTIYF	TGCGCCAGCAGCTTGGTTCCCCAAAGGATCTCTGGAAACACCATATATTTT
many	-	TRBJ1-1	TRBV30	CAWSRGGNTEAFF	TGTGCCTGGAGTCGGGGGGGGAACACTGAAGCTTTCTTT
-	-	TRBJ1-5	TRBV20-1	CSACDVAGGGNQPQHF	TGCAGTGCCTGCGACGTGGCGGGGGGCGGAAATCAGCCCCAGCATTTT
-	-	TRBJ2-2	TRBV7-6	CASSLVLGPTGELFF	TGTGCCAGCAGCTTAGTTCTAGGACCCACCGGGGAGCTGTTTTTT
-	TRBD2	TRBJ2-5	TRBV9	CASSKEVGLAEPQETQYF	TGTGCCAGCAGTAAGGAAGTGGGACTAGCGGAACCCCAAGAGACCCAGTACTTC
-	-	TRBJ2-1	TRBV27	CASSLSTRNEQFF	TGTGCCAGCAGTTTATCAACGAGGAATGAGCAGTTCTTC
-	-	TRBJ2-5	TRBV7-9	CASSSLRETQYF	TGTGCCAGCAGCTCACTCCGGGAGACCCAGTACTTC
many	TRBD2	TRBJ2-7	TRBV15	CATSRVGGSYEQYF	TGTGCCACCAGCAGAGTGGGCGGGAGCTACGAGCAGTACTTC
many	TRBD1	TRBJ2-7	TRBV12-3/TRBV12-4	CASSLNRGVTYEQYF	TGTGCCAGCAGTTTAAACAGGGGGGTGACCTACGAGCAGTACTTC
many	-	TRBJ2-5	TRBV7-8	CASSLAFRVGETQYF	TGTGCCAGCAGCCTAGCCTTCCGGGTAGGGGAGACCCAGTACTTC
-	-	TRBJ2-5	TRBV30	CAWSLRGNLETQYF	TGTGCCTGGAGTCTTCGGGGGAACTTAGAGACCCAGTACTTC
many	-	TRBJ1-1	TRBV20-1	CSAVRGQNTEAFF	TGCAGTGCCGTCAGGGGCCAGAACACTGAAGCTTTCTTT
-	-	TRBJ1-5	TRBV12-3/TRBV12-4	CASTPAGVGQPQHF	TGTGCCAGCACCCCAGCGGGGGTCGGTCAGCCCCAGCATTTT
few	TRBD1	TRBJ1-1	TRBV30	CASKGGENTEAFF	TGTGCCTCGAAAGGGGGCGAGAACACTGAAGCTTTCTTT
many	TRBD2	TRBJ2-7	TRBV10-3	CAISGQAGGSYEQYF	TGTGCCATCAGTGGCCAAGCGGGAGGGTCCTACGAGCAGTACTTC
few	TRBD1	TRBJ2-5	TRBV7-2	CASSADRAETQYF	TGTGCCAGCAGCGCGGACAGGGCGGAGACCCAGTACTTC
-	-	TRBJ2-4	TRBV4-1	CASSHAGGSDIQYF	TGCGCCAGCAGCCACGCAGGGGGGAGCGACATTCAGTACTTC
-	TRBD2	TRBJ2-7	TRBV27	CASSLSWTSGGLYEQYF	TGTGCCAGCAGTTTATCGTGGACTAGCGGTGGGTTATACGAGCAGTACTTC
few	-	TRBJ1-6	TRBV6-5	CASSYGGRARNSPLHF	TGTGCCAGCAGTTACGGGGGCAGAGCGCGGAATTCACCCCTCCACTTT
few	-	TRBJ1-2	TRBV30	CAWNIGAYGYTF	TGTGCCTGGAATATAGGGGCTTACGGCTACACCTTC